The sample holds a few counts of the clone carrying this TCR beta chain. What it binds is not known. One junction end disagrees with the germline gene, perhaps due to a read error. The CDR3 contains 14 residues. Germline V gene lookup returns CDR1 SGHTA and CDR2 FQGNSA. Aged roughly 6 to 100, donors were systemically healthy Caucasians from Russia. The data were taken from a study of blood T cells in healthy people across ages. Study-wide results and caveats: Age showed a roughly linear inverse relationship with TCR beta diversity per million T cells.

It was with a sample-barcoded 5' primer and a J-beta primer mix that a second PCR of roughly 6 to 11 cycles was run. TCRdb re-called the 5' RACE reads through MiXCR, storing one row per CDR3 protein. This table holds 850,000 to 950,000 distinct CDR3 sequences, 29% found once. The rearrangement joins TRBV7-2 to TRBJ2-1, with 9 bases fitting TRBD1. The sequencing sample was made of blood. The origin of this receptor is an elderly woman in good health. The CDR3: CACSARTGVNEQFF. CDR3 sequence (DNA): TGTGCCTGCAGCGCCAGGACAGGGGTGAATGAGCAGTTCTTC.